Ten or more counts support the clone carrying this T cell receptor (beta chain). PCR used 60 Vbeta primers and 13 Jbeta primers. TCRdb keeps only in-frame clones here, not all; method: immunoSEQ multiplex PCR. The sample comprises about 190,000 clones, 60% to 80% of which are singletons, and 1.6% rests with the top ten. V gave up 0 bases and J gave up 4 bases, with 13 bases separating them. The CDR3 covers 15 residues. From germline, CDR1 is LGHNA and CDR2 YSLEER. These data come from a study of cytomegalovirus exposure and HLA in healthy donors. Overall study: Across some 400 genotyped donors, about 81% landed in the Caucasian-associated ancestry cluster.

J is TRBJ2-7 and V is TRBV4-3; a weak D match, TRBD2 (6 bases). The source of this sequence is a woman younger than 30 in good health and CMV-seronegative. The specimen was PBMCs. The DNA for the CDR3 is TGCGCCAGCAGCCAAGATGGAGGGAGAGGGTACGAGCAGTACTTC. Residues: CASSQDGGRGYEQYF.